These 8 T cell receptor beta chains came from one sample sequenced in a study of cytomegalovirus exposure and HLA in healthy donors. Primers included in the PCR were 60 Vbeta and 13 Jbeta primers. Using immunoSEQ multiplex PCR, the repertoire was profiled, and TCRdb retains in-frame clones only, with some absent. There are more than 110,000 clones in the sample; 60% to 85% occur only once, and nearly 7% lies in the top ten. The sample comprised PBMCs. Receptors were obtained from a man aged 40-55 years in good health and CMV-seropositive.

The CDR3: CASSIDRSESAQHF. The CDR3, as DNA: TGTGCCAGTAGTATAGATCGCTCGGAGAGCGCCCAGCATTTT. The rearrangement uses TRBV19 and TRBJ1-5; D gene uncertain. Per the germline V gene, CDR1 is LNHDA and CDR2 is SQIVND (reference sequence). V was trimmed by 0 bases and J by 11 bases, leaving 14 bases between them. The CDR3 has 14 amino acids.

This clone showed up just a few times. The V and J genes are TRBV4-3 and TRBJ2-1; 12 nucleotides align to TRBD2. The CDR3 loop spans 16 amino acids. Trimming took 0 bases from V and 6 from J; bases not matched to a gene: 3. The germline gives CDR1 LGHNA, CDR2 YSLEER. CDR3 DNA sequence: TGCGCCAGCAGCCAAGACGCTAGCGGGAGGGCCAATGAGCAGTTCTTC. Translating it yields CASSQDASGRANEQFF.

This clone is a singleton in its sample. The chain has TRBV9 and TRBJ2-3, with a possible D match to TRBD2 (5 bases). The CDR3 sequence is 13 residues long. Germline V gene sequence: CDR1 SGDLS, CDR2 YYNGEE. The germline V and J ends were trimmed by 3 bases and 8 bases, with 13 bases remaining between them. The CDR3 DNA is TGTGCCAGCAGCGAGAACGGGAAGGGTACGCAGTATTTT. This translates into CASSENGKGTQYF.

V and J are TRBV7-6 and TRBJ1-2; 9 bases agree with TRBD1. The germline CDR1 and CDR2 sequences are SGHVS and FNYEAQ. J was trimmed by 7 bases and V by 2 bases; bases with no gene match: 5. This CDR3 region has 14 residues. CDR3 sequence: CASSLLQGAGGYTF. As DNA, the CDR3 is TGTGCCAGCAGCTTATTACAGGGGGCCGGTGGCTACACCTTC.

This chain connects TRBV28 to TRBJ2-2; a possible D gene is TRBD1 (7 bases). There are 16 residues in the CDR3. Between the trimmed V and J ends, which lost 6 bases and 0 bases, there was a span of 14 bases. Germline V gene lookup returns CDR1 MDHEN and CDR2 SYDVKM. The CDR3 bases are TGTGCCAGCAGCCTTGGAGGGGGCTCGAACACCGGGGAGCTGTTTTTT. It translates to CASSLGGGSNTGELFF.

The gene calls are TRBV10-1 and TRBJ2-7, with TRBD1 identical over 10 bases. CDR3 size: 15 residues. V shed 2 bases, J shed 4 bases, and the junction held 5 bases outside the gene matches. Germline loops: CDR1 WNHNN, CDR2 SYGVQD (reference sequence). CDR3 sequence reads: CASSEQGQGLYEQYF. The CDR3 coding sequence is TGCGCCAGCAGTGAGCAGGGACAGGGGTTGTACGAGCAGTACTTC.

The chain uses TRBV7-2 and TRBJ2-7; a possible D gene is TRBD1 (7 bases). Germline V lookup: CDR1 SGHTA, CDR2 FQGNSA. V was clipped by 0 bases and J by 0 bases, with 15 bases between them. The CDR3 is made up of 17 amino acids. CDR3 bases: TGTGCCAGCAGCTTAGCCGCGGGACAGCTAGTCTCCTACGAGCAGTACTTC. Amino acids: CASSLAAGQLVSYEQYF.

The CDR3 DNA is TGTGCCAGCAGTTACCAGGGGTGGAGCGGGCCCCAGCATTTT. Its translation: CASSYQGWSGPQHF. This sequence joins TRBV6-5 and TRBJ1-5; D is perhaps TRBD1 (6 bases). V lost 2 bases and J 9 bases, leaving 14 bases between the germline ends. Germline CDR1 and CDR2: MNHEY and SVGAGI. This CDR3 has 14 amino acids.